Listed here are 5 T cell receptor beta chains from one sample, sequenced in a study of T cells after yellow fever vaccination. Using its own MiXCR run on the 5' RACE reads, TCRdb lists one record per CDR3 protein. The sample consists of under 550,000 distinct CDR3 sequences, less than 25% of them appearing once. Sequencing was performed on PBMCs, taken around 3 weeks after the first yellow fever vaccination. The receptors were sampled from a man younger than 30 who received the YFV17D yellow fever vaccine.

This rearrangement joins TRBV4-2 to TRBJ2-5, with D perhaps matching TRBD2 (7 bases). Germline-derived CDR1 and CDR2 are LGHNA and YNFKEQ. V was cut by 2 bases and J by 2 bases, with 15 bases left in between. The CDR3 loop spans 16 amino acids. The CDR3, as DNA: TGTGCCAGCAGCCAATTGTCGGGGGGCGTTCAAGAGACCCAGTACTTC. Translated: CASSQLSGGVQETQYF.

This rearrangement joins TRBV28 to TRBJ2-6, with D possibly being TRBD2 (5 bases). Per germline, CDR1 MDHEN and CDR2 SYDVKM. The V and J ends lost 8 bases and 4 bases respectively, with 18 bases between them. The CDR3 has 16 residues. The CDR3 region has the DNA TGTGCCAGCCTTGAGAGGGCAGCGACCGGGGCCAACGTCCTGACTTTC. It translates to CASLERAATGANVLTF.

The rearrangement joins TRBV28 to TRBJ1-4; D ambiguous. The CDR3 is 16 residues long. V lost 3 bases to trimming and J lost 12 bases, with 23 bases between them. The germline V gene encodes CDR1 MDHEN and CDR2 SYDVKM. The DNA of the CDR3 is TGTGCCAGCAGTTTGTTGGAATTGACGGCAGAGCGTGAACTGTTTTTT. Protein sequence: CASSLLELTAERELFF.

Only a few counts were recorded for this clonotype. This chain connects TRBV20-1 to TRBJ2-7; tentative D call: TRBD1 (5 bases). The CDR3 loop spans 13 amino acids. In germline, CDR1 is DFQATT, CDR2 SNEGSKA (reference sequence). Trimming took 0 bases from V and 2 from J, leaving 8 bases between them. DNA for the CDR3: TGCAGTGCTAGAGACAGGGTTCCCTACGAGCAGTACTTC. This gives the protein CSARDRVPYEQYF.

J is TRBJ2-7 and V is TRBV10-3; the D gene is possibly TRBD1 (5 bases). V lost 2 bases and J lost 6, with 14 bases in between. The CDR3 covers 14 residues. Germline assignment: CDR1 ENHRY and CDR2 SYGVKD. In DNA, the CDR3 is TGTGCCATCAGTGAGGGTCAGGGAACGCCCGAGCAGTACTTC. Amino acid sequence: CAISEGQGTPEQYF.